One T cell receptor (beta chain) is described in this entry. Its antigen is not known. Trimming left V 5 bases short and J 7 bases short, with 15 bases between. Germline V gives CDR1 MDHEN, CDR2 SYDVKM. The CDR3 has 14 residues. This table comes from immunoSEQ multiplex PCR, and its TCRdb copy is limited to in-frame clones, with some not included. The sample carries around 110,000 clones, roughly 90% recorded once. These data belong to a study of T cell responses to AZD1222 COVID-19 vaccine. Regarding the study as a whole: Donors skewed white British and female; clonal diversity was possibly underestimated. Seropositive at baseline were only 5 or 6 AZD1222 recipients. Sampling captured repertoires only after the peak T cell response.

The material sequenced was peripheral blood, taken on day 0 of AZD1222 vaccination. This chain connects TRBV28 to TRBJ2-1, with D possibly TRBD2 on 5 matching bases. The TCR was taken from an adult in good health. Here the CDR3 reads CASSPGKLKNEQFF. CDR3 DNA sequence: TGTGCCAGCAGTCCCGGGAAGCTTAAAAATGAGCAGTTCTTC.